The 5 T cell receptor beta chains given below trace back to one sample, sequenced in a study of control samples from healthy donors and cancer patients. TCRdb keeps only in-frame clones here, not all; method: immunoSEQ multiplex PCR. This table has 150,000 to 200,000 clones, 90% appearing once. Material: blood. The receptors were sampled from a woman aged 50 to 65 in good health.

This clone was seen a single time. The J gene is TRBJ2-5, the V gene TRBV2; 8 bases match TRBD2. The CDR3 has 13 residues. Per germline, CDR1 SNHLY and CDR2 FYNNEI. Losses at the gene ends were 8 bases for V and 5 bases for J; bases not matched to a gene: 7. CDR3 DNA: TGTGCCAGCTCGGGGACTAGGAGCGAGACCCAGTACTTC. Protein: CASSGTRSETQYF.

The chain couples TRBV11-2 to TRBJ2-7; 15 nucleotides align to TRBD2. CDR1 and CDR2 from the germline V gene are SGHAT and FQNNGV. V lost 1 base and J lost 2; bases outside the gene matches: 3. CDR3 length: 17 amino acids. The CDR3 DNA reads TGTGCCAGCAGCTTAGCACGGACTAGCGGGAGGGCCTACGAGCAGTACTTC. It yields the protein CASSLARTSGRAYEQYF.

The chain couples TRBV3-1 (or the pseudogene TRBV3-2) to TRBJ2-5; no definite D call. CDR3 length: 17 residues. V was pared by 0 bases and J by 1 base, with 15 bases between. The V gene's germline CDR1 is LGHDT and CDR2 YNNKEL (reference sequence). The CDR3 DNA sequence: TGTGCCAGCAGCCAAGAGTGGTTTAAGGGCCCCCAAGAGACCCAGTACTTC. Translated: CASSQEWFKGPQETQYF.

This clone showed up just a few times. The chain carries TRBV28 and TRBJ1-1; no definite D call. CDR1 and CDR2 (germline): MDHEN, SYDVKM. CDR3 length: 14 residues. The V gene lost 3 bases and the J gene lost 1 base, with 9 bases spanning the gap. Written as DNA, the CDR3 is TGTGCCAGCAGTTTTTGGTATGCGAACACTGAAGCTTTCTTT. Residues: CASSFWYANTEAFF.

This chain links TRBV21-1 with TRBJ1-4; TRBD1, the D gene given by the table, was not confirmed from the DNA. TRBV21-1 is a pseudogene locus. The CDR3 sequence is 17 residues long. CDR3 nucleotide sequence: TGTGCCAGCAGGAGAATCCAGGGTAAAATAGTAAGTGAAAAACTGTTTTTT. Residues: CASRRIQGKIVSEKLFF.